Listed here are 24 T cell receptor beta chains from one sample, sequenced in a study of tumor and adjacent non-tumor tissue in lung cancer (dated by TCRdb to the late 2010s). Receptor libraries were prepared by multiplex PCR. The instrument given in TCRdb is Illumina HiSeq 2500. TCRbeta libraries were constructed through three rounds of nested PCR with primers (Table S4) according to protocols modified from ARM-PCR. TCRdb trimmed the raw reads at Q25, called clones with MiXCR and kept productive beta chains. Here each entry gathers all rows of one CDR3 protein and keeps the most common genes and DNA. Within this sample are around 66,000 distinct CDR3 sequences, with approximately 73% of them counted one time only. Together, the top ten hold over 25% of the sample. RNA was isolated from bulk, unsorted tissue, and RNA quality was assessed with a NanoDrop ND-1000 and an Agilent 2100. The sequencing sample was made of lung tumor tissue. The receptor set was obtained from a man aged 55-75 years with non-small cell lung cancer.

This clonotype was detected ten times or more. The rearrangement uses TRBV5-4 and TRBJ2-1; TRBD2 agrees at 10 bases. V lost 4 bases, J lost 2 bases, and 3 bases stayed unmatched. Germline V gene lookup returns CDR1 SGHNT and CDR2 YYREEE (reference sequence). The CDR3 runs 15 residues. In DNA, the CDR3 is TGTGCCAGCAGCAGCACTAGCGGGACCTACAATGAGCAGTTCTTC. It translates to CASSSTSGTYNEQFF.

Here the CDR3 reads CSDSGDIRNQTQHF. The CDR3, as DNA: TGCAGTGATAGTGGGGACATTAGAAATCAGACACAGCATTTT. The chain carries TRBV20-1 and TRBJ1-5, with D perhaps TRBD1 (6 bases). With 7 bases removed from V and 13 bases from J, the gap between germline ends came to 26 bases. Germline CDR1 DFQATT, CDR2 SNEGSKA (reference sequence). This CDR3 region has 14 residues.

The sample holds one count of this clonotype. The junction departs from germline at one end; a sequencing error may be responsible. The CDR3 bases are TGTGCCAGCAGTTATGGACTGGTGTACAGTGAGCAGTTCTTC. This gives the protein CASSYGLVYSEQFF. V gene TRBV6-6 combines with J gene TRBJ2-1; TRBD2 is a possible D gene (5 bases). Germline V gene lookup returns CDR1 MNHNY and CDR2 SVGAGI (reference sequence). The CDR3 spans 14 residues.

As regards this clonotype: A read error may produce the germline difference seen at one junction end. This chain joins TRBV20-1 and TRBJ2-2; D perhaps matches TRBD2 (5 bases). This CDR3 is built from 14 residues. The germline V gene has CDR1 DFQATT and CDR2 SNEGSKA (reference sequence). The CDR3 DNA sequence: TGCAGTGTTTGGCCGAGCGGTAACACTGGGGAGCTGTTTTTT. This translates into CSVWPSGNTGELFF.

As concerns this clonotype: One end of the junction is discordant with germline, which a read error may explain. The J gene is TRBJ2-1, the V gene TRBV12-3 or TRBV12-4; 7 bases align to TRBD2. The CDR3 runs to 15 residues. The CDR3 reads CASSFPQRGHNDQFF. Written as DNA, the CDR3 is TGTGCTAGCAGTTTCCCTCAGCGGGGCCACAATGACCAGTTCTTC.

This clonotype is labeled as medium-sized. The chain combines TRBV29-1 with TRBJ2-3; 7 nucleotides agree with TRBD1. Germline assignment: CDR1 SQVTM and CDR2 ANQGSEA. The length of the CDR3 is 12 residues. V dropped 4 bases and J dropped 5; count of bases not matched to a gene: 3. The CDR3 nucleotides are TGCAGCGTTGGACAGGGTGGAGATACGCAGTATTTT. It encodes CSVGQGGDTQYF.

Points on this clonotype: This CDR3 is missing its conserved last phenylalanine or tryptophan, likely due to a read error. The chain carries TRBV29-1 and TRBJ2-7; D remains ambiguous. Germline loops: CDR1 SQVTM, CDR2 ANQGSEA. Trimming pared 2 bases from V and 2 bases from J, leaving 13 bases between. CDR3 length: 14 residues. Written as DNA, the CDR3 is TGCAGCGTTGAAATGCCAGGCCTCACCTACGAGCAGTACATC. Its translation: CSVEMPGLTYEQYI.

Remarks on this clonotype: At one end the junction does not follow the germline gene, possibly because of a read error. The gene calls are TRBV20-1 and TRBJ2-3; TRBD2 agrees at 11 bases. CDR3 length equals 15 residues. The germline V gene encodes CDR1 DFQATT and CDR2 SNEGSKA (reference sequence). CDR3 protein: CSVRTSGLCTDTQYF. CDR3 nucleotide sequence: TGCAGTGTTCGGACTAGCGGGCTCTGCACAGATACGCAATATTTT.

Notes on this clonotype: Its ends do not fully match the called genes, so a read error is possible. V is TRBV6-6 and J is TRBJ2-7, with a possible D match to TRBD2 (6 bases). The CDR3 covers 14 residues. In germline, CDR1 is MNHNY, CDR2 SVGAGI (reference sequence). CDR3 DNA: TGTGCCAGCCGTTACGGAGGGGTTAGAAACGAGCAGTACTTC. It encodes CASRYGGVRNEQYF.

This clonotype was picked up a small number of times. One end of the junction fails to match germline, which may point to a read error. The CDR3 DNA reads TGCAGTGTCCTTTTCTGGGCACACACAGAAACGCAGTATTTT. It yields the protein CSVLFWAHTETQYF. The rearrangement links TRBV20-1 to TRBJ2-3; D gene ambiguous. This CDR3 is 14 amino acids long. CDR1 is DFQATT, CDR2 SNEGSKA, per germline (reference sequence).

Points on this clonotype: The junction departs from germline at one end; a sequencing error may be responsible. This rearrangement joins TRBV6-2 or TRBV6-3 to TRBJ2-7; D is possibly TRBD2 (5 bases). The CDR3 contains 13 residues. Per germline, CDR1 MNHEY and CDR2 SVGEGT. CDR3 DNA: TGTGACAGCACCAAACTAGTCCTTTACGAGCAGTACTTC. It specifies CDSTKLVLYEQYF.

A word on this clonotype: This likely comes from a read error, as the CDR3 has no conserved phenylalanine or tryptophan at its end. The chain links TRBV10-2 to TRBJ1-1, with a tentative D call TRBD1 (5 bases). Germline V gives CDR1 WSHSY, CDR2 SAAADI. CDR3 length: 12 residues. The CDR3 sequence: CACRDGNTEAFL. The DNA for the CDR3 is TGTGCCTGCAGGGACGGGAACACTGAAGCTTTCCTT.

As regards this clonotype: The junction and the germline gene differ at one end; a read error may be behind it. CDR3 region: CSARWGTLAETHYF. The CDR3 nucleotides are TGCAGTGCCCGCTGGGGGACTCTGGCTGAGACCCATTACTTC. The J gene is TRBJ2-5, the V gene TRBV20-1; tentatively, D is TRBD2 (6 bases). Germline assignment: CDR1 DFQATT and CDR2 SNEGSKA (reference sequence). CDR3 length: 14 amino acids.

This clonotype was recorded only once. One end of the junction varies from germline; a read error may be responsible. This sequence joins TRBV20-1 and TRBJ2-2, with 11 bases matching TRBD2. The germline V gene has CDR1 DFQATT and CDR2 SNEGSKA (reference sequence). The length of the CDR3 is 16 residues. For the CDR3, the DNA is TGCAGTGCTACTTTAGCGGGAGGGCCGGAGAGCTGGGAGCTGTTATTT. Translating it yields CSATLAGGPESWELLF.

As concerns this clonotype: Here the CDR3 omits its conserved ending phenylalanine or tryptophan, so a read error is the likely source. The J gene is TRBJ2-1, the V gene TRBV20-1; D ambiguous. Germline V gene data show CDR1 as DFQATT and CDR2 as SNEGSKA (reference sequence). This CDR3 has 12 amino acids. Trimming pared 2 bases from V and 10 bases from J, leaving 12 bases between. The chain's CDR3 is CSARRVTSEQFL. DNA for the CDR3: TGCAGTGCTAGAAGGGTCACAAGCGAGCAGTTCTTA.

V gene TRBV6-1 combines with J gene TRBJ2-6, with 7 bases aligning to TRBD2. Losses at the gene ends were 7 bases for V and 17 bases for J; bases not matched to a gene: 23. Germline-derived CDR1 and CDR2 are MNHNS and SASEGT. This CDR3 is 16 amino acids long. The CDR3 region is CASTRGGEAGAKVMTF. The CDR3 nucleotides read TGTGCCAGCACCCGTGGGGGGGAGGCTGGGGCCAAGGTCATGACTTTC.

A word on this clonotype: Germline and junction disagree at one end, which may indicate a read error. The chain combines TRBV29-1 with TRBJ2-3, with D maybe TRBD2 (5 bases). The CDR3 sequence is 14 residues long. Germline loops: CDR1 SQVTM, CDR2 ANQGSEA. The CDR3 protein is CSVFKPSRSDTRYF. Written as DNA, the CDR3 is TGCAGCGTTTTTAAGCCTAGCCGCTCAGATACGCGGTATTTT.

CDR3 sequence: CVCSLYPATNTGELFF. The CDR3 nucleotides are TGTGTCTGCAGTCTCTACCCGGCCACGAACACCGGGGAGCTGTTTTTT. The chain employs TRBV12-3 or TRBV12-4 and TRBJ2-2; D is uncertain. This CDR3 is built from 16 residues.

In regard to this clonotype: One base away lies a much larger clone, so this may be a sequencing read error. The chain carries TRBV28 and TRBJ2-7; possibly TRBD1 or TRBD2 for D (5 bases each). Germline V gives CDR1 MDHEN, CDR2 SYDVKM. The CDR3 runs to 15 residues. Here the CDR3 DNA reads TGTGTCAGCAGTTCGACCCCCGAGGGGCCCTACGAGCAGTACTTC. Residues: CVSSSTPEGPYEQYF.

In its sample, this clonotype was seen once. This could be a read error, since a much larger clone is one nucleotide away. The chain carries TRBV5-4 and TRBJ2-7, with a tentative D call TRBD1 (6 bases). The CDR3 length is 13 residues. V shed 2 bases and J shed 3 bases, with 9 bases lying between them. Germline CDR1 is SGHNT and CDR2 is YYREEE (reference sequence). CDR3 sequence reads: CASSFGDNYEQYF. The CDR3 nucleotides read TGTGCCAGCAGCTTTGGGGACAACTACGAGCAGTACTTC.

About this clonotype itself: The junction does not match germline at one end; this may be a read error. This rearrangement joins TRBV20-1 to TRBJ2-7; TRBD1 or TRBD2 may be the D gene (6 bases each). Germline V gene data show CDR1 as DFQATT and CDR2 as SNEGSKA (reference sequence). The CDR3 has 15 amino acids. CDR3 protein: CSARDDRIGGYEQYF. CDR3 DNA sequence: TGCAGTGCTAGAGATGACAGGATCGGGGGCTACGAGCAATACTTC.

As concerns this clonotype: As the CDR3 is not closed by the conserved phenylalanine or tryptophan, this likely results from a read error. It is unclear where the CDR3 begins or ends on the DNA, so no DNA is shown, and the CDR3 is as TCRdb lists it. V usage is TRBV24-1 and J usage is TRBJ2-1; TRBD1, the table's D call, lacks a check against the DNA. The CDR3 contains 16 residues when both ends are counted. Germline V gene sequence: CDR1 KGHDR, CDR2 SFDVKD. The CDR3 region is CATSDSGAGEEGERFL.

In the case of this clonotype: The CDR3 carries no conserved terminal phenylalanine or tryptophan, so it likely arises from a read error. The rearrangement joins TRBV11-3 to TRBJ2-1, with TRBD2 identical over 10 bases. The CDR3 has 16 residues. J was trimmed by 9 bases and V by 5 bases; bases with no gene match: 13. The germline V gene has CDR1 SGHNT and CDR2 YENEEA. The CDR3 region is CASSLIQLAGLGEQFL. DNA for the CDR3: TGTGCCAGCAGCCTCATCCAACTAGCGGGGTTAGGTGAGCAGTTCTTA.

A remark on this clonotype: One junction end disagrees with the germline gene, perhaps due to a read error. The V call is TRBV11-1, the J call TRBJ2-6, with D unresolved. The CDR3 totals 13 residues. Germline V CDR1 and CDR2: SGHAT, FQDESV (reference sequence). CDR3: CASSLEIRAVLTF. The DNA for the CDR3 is TGTGCTAGCAGCTTAGAGATTCGAGCCGTCCTGACTTTC.